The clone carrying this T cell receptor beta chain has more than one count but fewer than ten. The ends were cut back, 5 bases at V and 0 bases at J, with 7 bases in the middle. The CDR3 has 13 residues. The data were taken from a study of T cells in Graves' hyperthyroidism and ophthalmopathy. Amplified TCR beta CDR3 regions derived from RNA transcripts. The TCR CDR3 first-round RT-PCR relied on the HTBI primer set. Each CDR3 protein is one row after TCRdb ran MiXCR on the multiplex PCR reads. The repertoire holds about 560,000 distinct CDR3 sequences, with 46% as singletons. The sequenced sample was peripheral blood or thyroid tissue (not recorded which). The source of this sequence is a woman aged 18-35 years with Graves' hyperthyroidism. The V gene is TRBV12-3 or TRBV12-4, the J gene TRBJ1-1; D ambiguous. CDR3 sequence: CASSESVNTEAFF. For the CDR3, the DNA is TGTGCCAGCAGTGAAAGTGTGAACACTGAAGCTTTCTTT.